These 30 T cell receptor beta chains were sequenced from one sample in a study of technical replicates of blood from a few donors. TCRdb's table, derived via immunoSEQ multiplex PCR, lists solely in-frame clones and lacks some. The sample carries about 88,000 clones, under 95% recorded once. Sample: T cells isolated from PBMCs. Source of these receptors: a human donor in good health.

CDR3 loop: CASSPGLLETQYF. The CDR3 DNA reads as TGCGCCAGCAGCCCGGGACTTCTAGAGACCCAGTACTTC. The genes are TRBV4-1 and TRBJ2-5, with D maybe TRBD2 (6 bases). CDR1 MGHRA and CDR2 YSYEKL come from the germline V gene. The CDR3 has 13 amino acids. Trimming pared 4 bases from V and 4 bases from J, leaving 10 bases between.

This chain connects TRBV30 to TRBJ2-3, with 9 bases matching TRBD1. Unmatched junction bases numbered 10, after V lost 2 bases and J lost 4 bases. CDR3 length equals 16 residues. Per germline, CDR1 GTSNPN and CDR2 SVGIG (reference sequence). In DNA, the CDR3 is TGTGCCTGGAGTAAAGTAACAGGGGGCTGGGCAGATACGCAGTATTTT. Encoded protein: CAWSKVTGGWADTQYF. Full variable domain (outside the CDR3, taken from reference TRBV30 and TRBJ2-3): SQTIHQWPATLVQPVGSPLSLECTVEGTSNPNLYWYRQAAGRGLQLLFYSVGIGQISSEVPQNLSASRPQDRQFILSSKKLLLSDSGFYLCAWSKVTGGWADTQYFGPGTRLTVL.

The chain has TRBV7-2 and TRBJ2-7, with 12 bases fitting TRBD2. This CDR3 is built from 16 residues. Germline V gene lookup returns CDR1 SGHTA and CDR2 FQGNSA. Losses at the gene ends were 1 base for V and 6 bases for J; bases not matched to a gene: 7. The DNA of the CDR3 is TGTGCCAGCAGCTTAGAACTAGCGGGAGGCAGAGGCGAGCAGTACTTC. Translation: CASSLELAGGRGEQYF.

This chain uses TRBV5-5 with TRBJ2-1, with D tentatively TRBD1 (6 bases). V lost 0 bases and J 8 bases, leaving 15 bases between the germline ends. The CDR3 has 15 residues. Per the germline V gene, CDR1 is SGHKS and CDR2 is YYEKEE (reference sequence). The CDR3 coding sequence is TGTGCCAGCAGCTTGGCAGGGGATTTTTACGATGAGCAGTTCTTC. This sequence encodes CASSLAGDFYDEQFF.

This sequence joins TRBV4-1 and TRBJ2-1, with 7 positions matching TRBD1. Trimming at V came to 0 bases and at J to 2 bases, leaving 4 bases not matched to a gene. This CDR3 has 16 amino acids. Germline V gene sequence: CDR1 MGHRA, CDR2 YSYEKL. The CDR3 loop is CASSQEVGTAYNEQFF. The CDR3, as DNA: TGCGCCAGCAGCCAAGAAGTCGGGACAGCCTACAATGAGCAGTTCTTC.

The gene calls are TRBV10-3 and TRBJ1-5; a possible D gene is TRBD1 (5 bases). V was pared by 3 bases and J by 11 bases, with 11 bases between. Germline-derived CDR1 and CDR2 are ENHRY and SYGVKD. The CDR3 runs 12 residues. This CDR3 is CAISDRGGTQHF. DNA of the CDR3: TGTGCCATCAGTGATCGGGGGGGGACCCAGCATTTT.

V gene TRBV4-1 combines with J gene TRBJ2-7; possibly TRBD2 for D (6 bases). In germline, CDR1 is MGHRA, CDR2 YSYEKL. This CDR3 region has 17 residues. Trimming took 1 base from V and 2 from J, leaving 18 bases between them. The chain's CDR3 is CASSQASSPEGPYEQYF. In DNA, the CDR3 is TGCGCCAGCAGCCAAGCCTCCTCTCCGGAGGGCCCCTACGAGCAGTACTTC.

The chain links TRBV11-3 to TRBJ1-2; 9 bases match TRBD1. Unmatched junction bases numbered 6, after V lost 5 bases and J lost 5 bases. Germline V gives CDR1 SGHNT, CDR2 YENEEA. This CDR3 region has 14 residues. The CDR3 DNA is TGTGCCAGCAGCCCGGGACAGGGAAGTTATGGCTACACCTTC. Protein sequence: CASSPGQGSYGYTF. Based on the CDR3 plus reference TRBV11-3 and TRBJ1-2, the full variable domain is EAGVVQSPRYKIIEKKQPVAFWCNPISGHNTLYWYLQNLGQGPELLIRYENEEAVDDSQLPKDRFSAERLKGVDSTLKIQPAELGDSAVYLCASSPGQGSYGYTFGSGTRLTVV.

The chain recombines TRBV5-5 with TRBJ2-7, with D possibly matching TRBD1 (6 bases). Deletions cut 3 bases from V and 2 bases from J, with 12 bases between. The CDR3 is made up of 14 amino acids. Germline V lookup: CDR1 SGHKS, CDR2 YYEKEE (reference sequence). CDR3: CASSYRQVTYEQYF. In nucleotides, the CDR3 is TGTGCCAGCAGCTACAGACAGGTAACCTACGAGCAGTACTTC. The full variable domain, completed using reference TRBV5-5 and TRBJ2-7, is DAGVTQSPTHLIKTRGQQVTLRCSPISGHKSVSWYQQVLGQGPQFIFQYYEKEERGRGNFPDRFSARQFPNYSSELNVNALLLGDSALYLCASSYRQVTYEQYFGPGTRLTVT.

The CDR3 DNA is TGTGCCAGCAGTTTGGGACTAGCGGAGACCTACGAGCAGTACTTC. Translated: CASSLGLAETYEQYF. J is TRBJ2-7 and V is TRBV6-5, with 11 bases aligning to TRBD2. CDR1 is MNHEY, CDR2 SVGAGI, per germline. With 4 bases clipped from V and 2 bases from J, the junction kept 4 bases outside the gene matches. This CDR3 is built from 15 residues.

The rearrangement links TRBV9 to TRBJ2-2; D is perhaps TRBD2 (5 bases). The V gene lost 5 bases and the J gene lost 0 bases, with 17 bases spanning the gap. Germline V gives CDR1 SGDLS, CDR2 YYNGEE. CDR3 length equals 17 residues. As DNA, the CDR3 is TGTGCCAGCAGTGCCCCCCCCGGAGGAGCGAACACCGGGGAGCTGTTTTTT. It yields the protein CASSAPPGGANTGELFF.

The CDR3 bases are TGTGCCAGCAGCTATGGGCAAGTCCAAGAGACCCAGTACTTC. Amino acid sequence: CASSYGQVQETQYF. The V gene is TRBV7-9, the J gene TRBJ2-5; D not resolved. Trimming cost V 4 bases and J 1 base, with 10 bases left between them. Germline V lookup: CDR1 SEHNR, CDR2 FQNEAQ (reference sequence). The CDR3 extends over 14 amino acids.

The genes are TRBV5-4 and TRBJ2-1; D gene unclear. The CDR3 has 15 residues. V was clipped by 2 bases and J by 0 bases, with 9 bases between them. Germline CDR1 SGHNT, CDR2 YYREEE (reference sequence). This chain's CDR3 is CASSFGQISYNEQFF. The CDR3 DNA reads as TGTGCCAGCAGCTTTGGCCAAATCTCCTACAATGAGCAGTTCTTC.

V gene TRBV30 combines with J gene TRBJ2-3, with 7 bases that match TRBD1. CDR3 length: 14 amino acids. Trimming at V came to 4 bases and at J to 0 bases, leaving 4 bases not matched to a gene. The germline gives CDR1 GTSNPN, CDR2 SVGIG (reference sequence). CDR3 nucleotide sequence: TGTGCCTGGAAACAGGGGCCTAGCACAGATACGCAGTATTTT. Its translation: CAWKQGPSTDTQYF.

This chain uses TRBV18 with TRBJ1-2, with 7 bases that match TRBD1. V shed 3 bases, J shed 8 bases, and the junction held 9 bases outside the gene matches. The CDR3 runs 14 residues. Germline assignment: CDR1 KGHSH and CDR2 LQKENI. The CDR3 DNA reads as TGTGCCAGCTCACCTTCACAGGGGTGGGAAGGCTACACCTTC. This sequence encodes CASSPSQGWEGYTF.

The chain carries TRBV25-1 and TRBJ1-1, with D possibly TRBD1 on 5 matching bases. Germline CDR1 MGHDK, CDR2 SYGVNS. V shed 1 base and J shed 1 base, with 10 bases lying between them. The CDR3 contains 15 residues. The CDR3 here is CASSEFARENTEAFF. As DNA, the CDR3 is TGTGCCAGCAGTGAATTTGCCAGGGAGAACACTGAAGCTTTCTTT.

The rearrangement links TRBV11-2 to TRBJ1-5, with TRBD1 matching over 9 bases. With 4 bases clipped from V and 5 bases from J, the junction kept 6 bases outside the gene matches. This CDR3 spans 15 amino acids. Germline V gives CDR1 SGHAT, CDR2 FQNNGV. CDR3 protein: CASSSTGGAYQPQHF. The CDR3 bases are TGTGCCAGCAGCTCTACAGGGGGCGCGTATCAGCCCCAGCATTTT.

V is TRBV10-3 and J is TRBJ2-2; 8 nucleotides agree with TRBD2. The CDR3 extends over 15 amino acids. Germline V gene sequence: CDR1 ENHRY, CDR2 SYGVKD. V shed 3 bases, J shed 1 base, and the junction held 1 base outside the gene matches. The CDR3 protein is CAISDSGGNTGELFF. In DNA, the CDR3 is TGTGCCATCAGTGACAGCGGGGGGAACACCGGGGAGCTGTTTTTT.

This clone has just a few counts. The J gene is TRBJ2-1, the V gene TRBV29-1; D is unclear. The CDR3 covers 14 residues. Looked up from germline, CDR1 is SQVTM and CDR2 is ANQGSEA. V lost 2 bases and J lost 8, with 16 bases in between. The CDR3, as DNA: TGCAGCGTTGAAAAAGACACCCGAGTTGATGAGCAGTTCTTC. Its translation: CSVEKDTRVDEQFF.

The V gene is TRBV29-1, the J gene TRBJ2-7; weak D call: TRBD2 (6 bases). The CDR3 is 12 amino acids. Trimming removed 4 bases at V and 3 bases at J, with 10 bases between. The germline V gene has CDR1 SQVTM and CDR2 ANQGSEA. The CDR3 DNA reads TGCAGCGTTGGAGGGACTTACTACGAGCAGTACTTC. Translation gives CSVGGTYYEQYF.

This chain uses TRBV29-1 with TRBJ1-4; TRBD1 aligns across 9 bases. Trimming cost V 5 bases and J 17 bases; bases outside gene matches: 18. Germline-derived CDR1 and CDR2 are SQVTM and ANQGSEA. This CDR3 has 14 residues. The CDR3 region has the DNA TGCAGCGTTAACTCGGGACAGGGCGGTGGGCCCTTATTTTTT. The encoded protein is CSVNSGQGGGPLFF.

This chain joins TRBV5-6 and TRBJ2-1; a possible D gene is TRBD1 (5 bases). CDR1 is SGHDT, CDR2 YYEEEE, per germline. The CDR3 runs to 15 residues. Between the trimmed V and J ends, which lost 3 bases and 0 bases, there was a span of 10 bases. CDR3 in amino acids: CASSSTVLSYNEQFF. The CDR3 nucleotides read TGTGCCAGCAGCTCGACAGTACTCTCCTACAATGAGCAGTTCTTC.

The rearrangement links TRBV5-1 to TRBJ2-7; maybe TRBD1 (6 bases). Germline CDR1 is SGHRS and CDR2 is YFSETQ. The V end was cut by 4 bases, the J end by 2 bases, with 16 bases between. This CDR3 has 15 residues. This chain's CDR3 is CASSAGTLLTYEQYF. The CDR3 coding sequence is TGCGCCAGCAGCGCCGGGACACTACTTACCTACGAGCAGTACTTC.

This clone showed up just once. V usage is TRBV6-1 and J usage is TRBJ1-2; 8 nucleotides agree with TRBD1. This CDR3 region has 13 residues. Looked up from germline, CDR1 is MNHNS and CDR2 is SASEGT. The V segment lost 5 bases and the J segment 5 bases; nucleotides outside the gene matches: 4. CDR3 nucleotides: TGTGCCAGCAGTAGGACAGGGCGGTATGGCTACACCTTC. It is translated as CASSRTGRYGYTF.

This chain links TRBV27 with TRBJ1-5; the match to TRBD1 covers 8 bases. CDR3 size: 14 residues. Trimming cost V 2 bases and J 6 bases; bases outside gene matches: 3. CDR1 MNHEY and CDR2 SMNVEV come from the germline V gene (reference sequence). CDR3 in DNA: TGTGCCAGCAGTTTAGTAACAGGGGGTCAGCCCCAGCATTTT. Protein sequence: CASSLVTGGQPQHF.

The genes are TRBV5-1 and TRBJ1-1; the D gene is possibly TRBD1 (6 bases). The CDR3 runs to 15 residues. V lost 3 bases to trimming and J lost 6 bases, with 18 bases between them. The germline CDR1 and CDR2 sequences are SGHRS and YFSETQ. As DNA, the CDR3 is TGCGCCAGCAGCTCCTCTCCTGGGGGCGGCTCTGAAGCTTTCTTT. This encodes CASSSSPGGGSEAFF.

This clone has just one count. The chain is built from TRBV15 and TRBJ2-3; 10 nucleotides agree with TRBD2. The CDR3 length is 15 residues. With 3 bases clipped from V and 2 bases from J, the junction kept 2 bases outside the gene matches. Germline V gene sequence: CDR1 LNHNV, CDR2 YYDKDF (reference sequence). This CDR3 is CATSSTSGITDTQYF. For the CDR3, the DNA is TGTGCCACCAGCAGCACTAGCGGGATCACAGATACGCAGTATTTT.

The chain employs TRBV6-1 and TRBJ2-5, with 10 bases lining up with TRBD1. Germline V gene data show CDR1 as MNHNS and CDR2 as SASEGT. V gave up 6 bases and J gave up 5 bases; unmatched junction bases: 3. The CDR3 contains 13 residues. Written as DNA, the CDR3 is TGTGCCAGCAGGACAGGGGGCTTGGAGACCCAGTACTTC. Protein product: CASRTGGLETQYF.

The V and J genes are TRBV18 and TRBJ2-7; no firm D call. V dropped 3 bases and J dropped 4 bases, with 13 bases sitting between them. There are 14 residues in the CDR3. Germline CDR1 and CDR2: KGHSH and LQKENI. The CDR3 region is CASSPPARVYEQYF. CDR3 nucleotide sequence: TGTGCCAGCTCACCCCCTGCTCGGGTTTACGAGCAGTACTTC. Variable domain in full (rest from reference TRBV18 and TRBJ2-7): NAGVMQNPRHLVRRRGQEARLRCSPMKGHSHVYWYRQLPEEGLKFMVYLQKENIIDESGMPKERFSAEFPKEGPSILRIQQVVRGDSAAYFCASSPPARVYEQYFGPGTRLTVT.

J is TRBJ1-2 and V is TRBV10-1; 7 positions match TRBD1. Germline trimming cut 5 bases from V and 2 bases from J; bases unmatched to any gene: 2. Germline V gene lookup returns CDR1 WNHNN and CDR2 SYGVQD (reference sequence). This CDR3 spans 13 amino acids. The CDR3 region has the DNA TGCGCCAGCAGTCAGGACAGGAACTATGGCTACACCTTC. Protein: CASSQDRNYGYTF.